The 13 T cell receptor beta chains presented below share a single source sample, sequenced in a study of cytomegalovirus exposure and HLA in healthy donors. 60 Vbeta and 13 Jbeta primers were used in PCR. Sequencing was performed with immunoSEQ multiplex PCR; in TCRdb, only in-frame clones are kept and a portion is missing. The data hold under 200,000 clones, with roughly 80% observed a single time. The sequenced material came from PBMCs. Receptor source: a female donor in good health and CMV-seronegative.

The chain has TRBV28 and TRBJ1-5, with D maybe TRBD1 (5 bases). V lost 3 bases, J lost 4 bases, and 13 bases lay in between. This CDR3 is 15 amino acids long. Germline lookup yields CDR1 MDHEN and CDR2 SYDVKM. CDR3 protein: CASSFFWGFNQPQHF. The CDR3 nucleotides are TGTGCCAGCAGTTTTTTCTGGGGCTTTAATCAGCCCCAGCATTTT.

CDR3 nucleotides: TGTGCCAGCGGGACAGAGGATGAAAAACTGTTTTTT. Its translation: CASGTEDEKLFF. The J gene is TRBJ1-4, the V gene TRBV9; 7 nucleotides agree with TRBD1. Germline V CDR1 and CDR2: SGDLS, YYNGEE. J gave up 6 bases and V 7 bases, and 3 bases lay outside the gene matches. This CDR3 spans 12 amino acids.

This rearrangement joins TRBV4-1 to TRBJ2-2, with 13 positions matching TRBD2. Germline CDR1 is MGHRA and CDR2 is YSYEKL. CDR3 length: 16 amino acids. Trimming cost V 4 bases and J 8 bases; bases outside gene matches: 7. The CDR3 is CASSPGLAGVRGELFF. CDR3 nucleotide sequence: TGCGCCAGCAGCCCCGGACTAGCGGGAGTTCGGGGGGAGCTGTTTTTT.

The CDR3 nucleotides read TGCGCCAGCACTCCCCGGACAGGACTAACCGGGGAGCTGTTTTTT. Its protein is CASTPRTGLTGELFF. The J gene is TRBJ2-2, the V gene TRBV5-1, with D possibly TRBD1 on 7 matching bases. This CDR3 spans 15 amino acids. Germline values: CDR1 SGHRS, CDR2 YFSETQ. V was trimmed by 6 bases and J by 5 bases, leaving 17 bases between them.

The chain employs TRBV19 and TRBJ2-7, with unresolved D. Germline assignment: CDR1 LNHDA and CDR2 SQIVND (reference sequence). The V and J ends lost 3 bases and 0 bases respectively, with 12 bases between them. CDR3 size: 15 residues. The CDR3 sequence is CASSILGGSSYEQYF. The DNA of the CDR3 is TGTGCCAGTAGTATTCTCGGCGGTAGCTCCTACGAGCAGTACTTC.

V is TRBV6-4 and J is TRBJ2-1; the match to TRBD2 covers 9 bases. CDR1 and CDR2 (germline): MRHNA, SNTAGT. This CDR3 region has 17 residues. V was clipped by 2 bases and J by 2 bases; unmatched bases: 7. CDR3 DNA: TGTGCCAGCAGTGACAGGGCTAGCGGGGCCACCTACAATGAGCAGTTCTTC. It translates to CASSDRASGATYNEQFF.

V gene TRBV5-1 combines with J gene TRBJ1-1, with 7 positions matching TRBD1. The CDR3 totals 16 residues. Germline lookup yields CDR1 SGHRS and CDR2 YFSETQ. Trimming took 4 bases from V and 0 from J; bases not matched to a gene: 9. This chain's CDR3 is CASSPETGPVNTEAFF. The CDR3 nucleotides read TGCGCCAGCAGCCCCGAGACAGGGCCAGTGAACACTGAAGCTTTCTTT.

This clone showed up just once. The V call is TRBV7-3, the J call TRBJ2-6, with D unclear. V was clipped by 1 base and J by 0 bases, with 13 bases between them. The CDR3 covers 18 residues. Germline CDR1 and CDR2: SGHTA and FQGTGA. CDR3 in DNA: TGTGCCAGCAGCTTAAGTTTCCTCCAGAACTCTGGGGCCAACGTCCTGACTTTC. Translation gives CASSLSFLQNSGANVLTF.

The chain joins TRBV10-1 to TRBJ2-3, with 9 bases fitting TRBD1. The germline gives CDR1 WNHNN, CDR2 SYGVQD (reference sequence). The CDR3 sequence is 18 residues long. The V gene end was trimmed by 6 bases and the J gene end by 7 bases; junction bases not matched to a gene: 20. CDR3: CASSADPVVRDRANTQYF. The CDR3 DNA reads as TGCGCCAGCAGCGCTGATCCTGTCGTCCGGGACAGGGCAAATACGCAGTATTTT.

The chain couples TRBV6-5 to TRBJ2-7, with D unclear. Germline CDR1 MNHEY, CDR2 SVGAGI. This CDR3 spans 11 amino acids. V was shortened by 5 bases and J by 5 bases, with 7 bases between the two germline ends. The CDR3, as DNA: TGTGCCAGCAGTCGTAGCAACGAGCAGTACTTC. As protein: CASSRSNEQYF.

This clone was recorded only once. The chain employs TRBV9 and TRBJ2-2; D not certain. From germline, CDR1 is SGDLS and CDR2 YYNGEE. Trimming pared 0 bases from V and 0 bases from J, leaving 9 bases between. This CDR3 comprises 16 residues. CDR3 sequence reads: CASSVGPRSNTGELFF. CDR3 nucleotides: TGTGCCAGCAGCGTAGGCCCCAGATCGAACACCGGGGAGCTGTTTTTT.

This chain links TRBV9 with TRBJ2-3; the D gene is possibly TRBD2 (6 bases). Germline assignment: CDR1 SGDLS and CDR2 YYNGEE. V gave up 4 bases and J gave up 1 base, with 16 bases separating them. The CDR3 runs to 16 residues. The CDR3 DNA follows: TGTGCCAGCAGCCCCCCCGGCGGGACGGGCACAGATACGCAGTATTTT. This translates into CASSPPGGTGTDTQYF.

V usage is TRBV30 and J usage is TRBJ1-3; 7 bases are a match to TRBD1. There are 14 residues in the CDR3. The germline gives CDR1 GTSNPN, CDR2 SVGIG (reference sequence). The junction had 5 bases not matched to a gene; V was cut back by 2 bases and J by 4 bases. CDR3 amino acids: CAWSTGEYGNTIYF. CDR3 in DNA: TGTGCCTGGAGTACAGGGGAGTACGGAAACACCATATATTTT.